This is a list of T cell receptor beta chains from one sample in a study of blood T cell repertoires in COVID-19. TCRdb keeps only in-frame clones here, not all; method: immunoSEQ multiplex PCR. The table records about 280,000 clones, approximately 83% of them present only once. Sequenced material: peripheral blood. These receptors were obtained from a woman between 65 and 79 years old with acute or convalescent COVID-19. CDR3s include the opening cysteine and the closing phenylalanine or tryptophan. Fields, in order: V gene, J gene, clone size, D gene, CDR3 protein, CDR3 DNA. A D gene is named only where the DNA matches it firmly. Part of the rows lack a size; the others show once, few, many or a class for expanded clones.

v_call: TRBV7-3; j_call: TRBJ1-1; clone_size: NA; d_call: NA; cdr3_aa: CASSLMSGDTEAFF; cdr3_nt: TGTGCCAGCAGCTTAATGAGCGGGGATACTGAAGCTTTCTTT
v_call: TRBV7-6; j_call: TRBJ2-2; clone_size: NA; d_call: NA; cdr3_aa: CASSLVPAGPNTGELFF; cdr3_nt: TGTGCCAGCAGCTTAGTACCGGCTGGGCCGAACACCGGGGAGCTGTTTTTT
v_call: TRBV6-4; j_call: TRBJ2-6; clone_size: few; d_call: NA; cdr3_aa: CASSEAPGANVLTF; cdr3_nt: TGTGCCAGCAGTGAGGCCCCTGGGGCCAACGTCCTGACTTTC
v_call: TRBV14; j_call: TRBJ1-2; clone_size: once; d_call: NA; cdr3_aa: CASSQVRAGSVYGYTF; cdr3_nt: TGTGCCAGCAGCCAGGTTCGGGCGGGTTCGGTTTATGGCTACACCTTC
v_call: TRBV4-1; j_call: TRBJ2-1; clone_size: NA; d_call: TRBD2; cdr3_aa: CASSQGTGGYNEQFF; cdr3_nt: TGCGCCAGCAGCCAAGGGACGGGGGGGTACAATGAGCAGTTCTTC
v_call: TRBV15; j_call: TRBJ2-7; clone_size: NA; d_call: TRBD1; cdr3_aa: CATRPGQGASEQYF; cdr3_nt: TGTGCCACCAGACCGGGACAGGGGGCCTCCGAGCAGTACTTC
v_call: TRBV30; j_call: TRBJ1-2; clone_size: NA; d_call: TRBD1; cdr3_aa: CAWTADREYYGYTF; cdr3_nt: TGTGCCTGGACCGCGGACAGGGAGTACTATGGCTACACCTTC
v_call: TRBV12-2; j_call: TRBJ1-1; clone_size: NA; d_call: NA; cdr3_aa: CASRLGYRGLLRVTHTEAFF; cdr3_nt: TGTGCAAGTCGCTTAGGATACAGGGGGCTATTAAGAGTCACCCACACTGAAGCTTTCTTT
v_call: TRBV2; j_call: TRBJ1-2; clone_size: NA; d_call: NA; cdr3_aa: CASSDGLGRANYGYTF; cdr3_nt: TGTGCCAGCAGTGATGGGTTGGGTCGGGCTAACTATGGCTACACCTTC
v_call: TRBV13; j_call: TRBJ1-6; clone_size: NA; d_call: NA; cdr3_aa: CASSLERTPLHF; cdr3_nt: TGTGCCAGCAGCTTAGAGCGGACACCCCTCCACTTT
v_call: TRBV6-6; j_call: TRBJ2-1; clone_size: NA; d_call: NA; cdr3_aa: CASSYRGEYNEQFF; cdr3_nt: TGTGCCAGCAGTTATCGGGGAGAATACAATGAGCAGTTCTTC
v_call: TRBV24-1; j_call: TRBJ2-1; clone_size: NA; d_call: NA; cdr3_aa: CATSLGGRNEQFF; cdr3_nt: TGTGCCACCAGCCTGGGGGGTAGGAATGAGCAGTTCTTC
v_call: TRBV5-6; j_call: TRBJ2-7; clone_size: NA; d_call: TRBD2; cdr3_aa: CASRPEPLAGGIYEQYF; cdr3_nt: TGTGCCAGCAGACCCGAGCCCCTAGCGGGGGGGATATACGAGCAGTACTTC
v_call: TRBV11-2; j_call: TRBJ1-6; clone_size: NA; d_call: NA; cdr3_aa: CASTPSFKTANSPLHF; cdr3_nt: TGTGCCAGCACCCCAAGCTTCAAGACAGCTAATTCACCCCTCCACTTT
v_call: TRBV5-1; j_call: TRBJ2-1; clone_size: NA; d_call: TRBD2; cdr3_aa: CASNPGLAGVEQFF; cdr3_nt: TGCGCCAGCAACCCGGGACTAGCGGGGGTAGAGCAGTTCTTC
v_call: TRBV29-1; j_call: TRBJ1-1; clone_size: NA; d_call: TRBD1; cdr3_aa: CSVEENRGSAEAFF; cdr3_nt: TGCAGCGTTGAAGAGAACAGGGGTAGCGCTGAAGCTTTCTTT
v_call: TRBV30; j_call: TRBJ1-1; clone_size: NA; d_call: NA; cdr3_aa: CAWSVPGDLRTEAFF; cdr3_nt: TGTGCCTGGAGTGTACCGGGGGACTTGCGCACTGAAGCTTTCTTT
v_call: TRBV7-3; j_call: TRBJ2-3; clone_size: NA; d_call: TRBD2; cdr3_aa: CASSTGLAGSTDTQYF; cdr3_nt: TGTGCCAGCAGCACCGGACTAGCGGGGTCGACAGATACGCAGTATTTT
v_call: TRBV5-1; j_call: TRBJ2-2; clone_size: NA; d_call: TRBD2; cdr3_aa: CASSFLAGVNTGELFF; cdr3_nt: TGCGCCAGCAGCTTTCTGGCGGGGGTGAACACCGGGGAGCTGTTTTTT
v_call: TRBV5-4; j_call: TRBJ1-1; clone_size: NA; d_call: TRBD1; cdr3_aa: CASRRDRGQMNTEAFF; cdr3_nt: TGTGCCAGCAGACGGGACAGGGGGCAAATGAACACTGAAGCTTTCTTT
v_call: TRBV19; j_call: TRBJ1-5; clone_size: NA; d_call: TRBD1; cdr3_aa: CASSTSGQGIPQPQHF; cdr3_nt: TGTGCCAGTAGTACCTCCGGACAGGGGATTCCACAGCCCCAGCATTTT
v_call: TRBV27; j_call: TRBJ1-4; clone_size: NA; d_call: NA; cdr3_aa: CASSLRRGQKLFF; cdr3_nt: TGTGCCAGCAGTTTAAGGAGGGGACAAAAACTGTTTTTT
v_call: TRBV23-1; j_call: TRBJ1-5; clone_size: NA; d_call: TRBD1; cdr3_aa: CASSDRGGEQPQHF; cdr3_nt: TGCGCCAGCAGCGACAGGGGGGGAGAGCAGCCCCAGCATTTT
v_call: TRBV9; j_call: TRBJ2-4; clone_size: NA; d_call: NA; cdr3_aa: CASSVGGQNIQYF; cdr3_nt: TGTGCCAGCAGCGTTGGAGGCCAAAACATTCAGTACTTC
v_call: TRBV10-3; j_call: TRBJ1-1; clone_size: NA; d_call: NA; cdr3_aa: CAISESGGRGTEAFF; cdr3_nt: TGTGCCATCAGTGAGTCGGGGGGTAGGGGAACTGAAGCTTTCTTT
v_call: TRBV5-1; j_call: TRBJ1-2; clone_size: NA; d_call: NA; cdr3_aa: CASSLDTGYYGYTF; cdr3_nt: TGCGCCAGCAGCTTGGACACAGGGTACTATGGCTACACCTTC
v_call: TRBV6-5; j_call: TRBJ2-7; clone_size: NA; d_call: NA; cdr3_aa: CASSRFRDYEQYF; cdr3_nt: TGTGCCAGCAGTCGCTTCAGGGACTACGAGCAGTACTTC
v_call: TRBV12-5; j_call: TRBJ1-3; clone_size: once; d_call: NA; cdr3_aa: CASPDSGNTIYF; cdr3_nt: TGTGCTAGCCCCGACAGCGGAAACACCATATATTTT